Each of the 2 T cell receptor beta chains below was sequenced from the same sample in a study of cytomegalovirus exposure and HLA in healthy donors (dated by TCRdb to about 2017). Library creation used the immunoSEQ multiplex PCR assay. For the multiplex PCR, a mixture combining 60 forward primers for TCR Vbeta segments and 13 reverse primers for TCR Jbeta segments was used. The source is immuneACCESS, and TCRdb retained only in-frame sequences with V and J called. Part of the clones is not carried over; for the studies checked, unresolved V genes explain less than half of this, and the remainder is unexplained. The sample contains 150,000 to 200,000 clones, around 76% of them found a single time. Around 1.9% of the sample is taken by the ten largest. Sequenced: PBMCs. These receptors were obtained from a man between 25 and 39 years old in good health and CMV-seronegative.

The V gene is TRBV10-3, the J gene TRBJ2-1; TRBD2 aligns across 14 bases. The trim removed 6 bases at V and 0 bases at J, leaving 1 base unmatched. Germline values: CDR1 ENHRY, CDR2 SYGVKD. The CDR3 consists of 16 residues. CDR3 region: CAISGTSGSSYNEQFF. Here the CDR3 DNA reads TGTGCCATCAGCGGGACTAGCGGGAGCTCCTACAATGAGCAGTTCTTC.

The gene calls are TRBV15 and TRBJ1-2, with 7 bases identical to TRBD1. The CDR3 length is 15 residues. Germline CDR1 LNHNV, CDR2 YYDKDF (reference sequence). V dropped 0 bases and J dropped 7; count of bases not matched to a gene: 8. CDR3 residues: CATSRDVRGGFGYTF. CDR3 coding DNA: TGTGCCACCAGCAGAGATGTTCGAGGGGGCTTTGGCTACACCTTC.